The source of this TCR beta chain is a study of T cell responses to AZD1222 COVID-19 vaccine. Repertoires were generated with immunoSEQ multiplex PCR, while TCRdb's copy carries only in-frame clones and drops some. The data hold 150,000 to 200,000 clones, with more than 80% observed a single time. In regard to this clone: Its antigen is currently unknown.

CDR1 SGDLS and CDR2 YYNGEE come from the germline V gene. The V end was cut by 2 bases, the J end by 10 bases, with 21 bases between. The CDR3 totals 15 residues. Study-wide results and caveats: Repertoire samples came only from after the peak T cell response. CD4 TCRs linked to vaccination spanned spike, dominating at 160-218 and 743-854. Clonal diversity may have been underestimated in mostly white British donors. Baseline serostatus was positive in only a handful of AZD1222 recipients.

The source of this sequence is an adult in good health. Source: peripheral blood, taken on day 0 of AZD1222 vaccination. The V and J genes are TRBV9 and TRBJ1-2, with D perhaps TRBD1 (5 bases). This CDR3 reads CASSVEAGAGGDYTF. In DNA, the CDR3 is TGTGCCAGCAGCGTGGAGGCGGGTGCCGGGGGGGACTACACCTTC.